One T cell receptor (beta chain) is described in this entry. Antigen unknown. The data belong to a study of T-cell reconstitution after alpha-beta-depleted transplantation in children. Study-wide results and caveats: Reports say that about two months after transplant, the alpha-beta T cells came out of several hundred graft clones that had expanded. The study traced high day-60 TCRbeta diversity in some patients to surviving recipient T cells and thymic progenitors.

During its preparation, the TCRbeta library received unique molecular identifiers. TCRdb passed the PCR reads through MiXCR, listing each CDR3 protein once. The repertoire has hundreds of thousands of distinct CDR3 sequences, roughly 15% of them found once; the top ten carry approximately 5%. The sequence derives from a male patient between 10 and 17 years old who had a stem cell transplant for acute lymphoblastic leukemia, so the T cells may come from the graft donor. The sample was PBMCs, mostly from graft donor cells, taken 360 days after TCRalphabeta/CD19-depleted stem cell transplant.

The CDR3 reads CASSFPGGPGDTQYF. In DNA, the CDR3 is TGCGCCAGCAGCTTCCCGGGAGGGCCAGGCGATACGCAGTATTTT. V is TRBV5-1 and J is TRBJ2-3; 8 bases are shared with TRBD2. This CDR3 region has 15 residues. The V and J ends lost 2 bases and 6 bases, in that order; junction bases with no gene match: 8. CDR1 is SGHRS and CDR2 is YFSETQ in the germline V gene. Complete variable domain (other parts from reference TRBV5-1 and TRBJ2-3): KAGVTQTPRYLIKTRGQQVTLSCSPISGHRSVSWYQQTPGQGLQFLFEYFSETQRNKGNFPGRFSGRQFSNSRSEMNVSTLELGDSALYLCASSFPGGPGDTQYFGPGTRLTVL.